The 22 T cell receptor beta chains below all came from one sample that was sequenced in a study of beta chain features in type 1 diabetes. The isolated RNA, all of it, was reverse transcribed, so expressed TCRB transcripts were what got sequenced. The protocol was immunoSEQ multiplex PCR, while the TCRdb copy is restricted to in-frame clones and leaves out a portion. The top ten clones hold roughly 2% of a sample with about 150,000 clones, more than 9.5% of them seen once. Sequencing input: central memory CD4+ T cells from blood. These receptors all come from a young man in good health.

Many counts were recorded for this clone. V usage is TRBV15 and J usage is TRBJ2-3; TRBD2 matches at 8 bases. The V gene end was trimmed by 3 bases and the J gene end by 0 bases; junction bases not matched to a gene: 5. CDR1 is LNHNV, CDR2 YYDKDF, per germline (reference sequence). The CDR3 has 16 amino acids. The CDR3 spells CATSRRTSPSTDTQYF. The CDR3 DNA is TGTGCCACCAGCAGGCGGACTAGCCCTAGCACAGATACGCAGTATTTT.

V is TRBV28 and J is TRBJ1-2, with a weak D call TRBD1 (6 bases). V lost 8 bases, J lost 8 bases, and 18 bases lay in between. CDR1 MDHEN and CDR2 SYDVKM come from the germline V gene. The CDR3 runs 13 residues. The CDR3 reads CASVPRGIKGYTF. In DNA, the CDR3 is TGTGCCAGCGTGCCCAGGGGAATTAAAGGCTACACCTTC.

Concerning this clone: At one of its ends the junction is not consistent with the germline gene, which may arise from a read error. The chain links TRBV5-6 to TRBJ2-6, with TRBD1 as a possible D gene (5 bases). CDR1 and CDR2 (germline): SGHDT, YYEEEE. There are 15 residues in the CDR3. The CDR3 bases are TGTGCCAGCATCTTGATAGGGGCCGGGGCCAACGTCCTGACTTTC. It codes for CASILIGAGANVLTF.

This clone was counted at least ten times. The chain employs TRBV5-1 and TRBJ2-5; D unresolved. Germline-derived CDR1 and CDR2 are SGHRS and YFSETQ. V lost 0 bases to trimming and J lost 0 bases, with 6 bases between them. This CDR3 region has 14 residues. The DNA for the CDR3 is TGCGCCAGCAGCTTGGTTACGAACCAAGAGACCCAGTACTTC. Amino acid sequence: CASSLVTNQETQYF.

This clone has only a few counts. The chain joins TRBV6-5 to TRBJ2-3, with 7 bases identical to TRBD1. J gave up 2 bases and V 6 bases, and 8 bases lay outside the gene matches. Looked up from germline, CDR1 is MNHEY and CDR2 is SVGAGI. This CDR3 has 15 residues. The CDR3, as DNA: TGTGCCAGCAGCCCTCGGACAGGAACCACAGATACGCAGTATTTT. It is translated as CASSPRTGTTDTQYF.

This sequence joins TRBV2 and TRBJ2-2, with a tentative D call TRBD2 (6 bases). Germline V CDR1 and CDR2: SNHLY, FYNNEI. V gave up 6 bases and J gave up 5 bases, with 16 bases separating them. This CDR3 is built from 15 residues. CDR3 protein: CASRATVGGTGELFF. CDR3 sequence (DNA): TGTGCCAGCAGGGCTACAGTCGGAGGGACCGGGGAGCTGTTTTTT. Full variable domain (missing parts from reference TRBV2 and TRBJ2-2): EPEVTQTPSHQVTQMGQEVILRCVPISNHLYFYWYRQILGQKVEFLVSFYNNEISEKSEIFDDQFSVERPDGSNFTLKIRSTKLEDSAMYFCASRATVGGTGELFFGEGSRLTVL.

This clone has only a few counts. The CDR3 DNA reads as TGTGCCAGCAGACTGAACCTTGGACTATCGTTCTTC. It is translated as CASRLNLGLSFF. The chain joins TRBV13 to TRBJ2-1, with TRBD2 as a possible D gene (6 bases). The CDR3 is made up of 12 amino acids. Germline V gives CDR1 PRHDT, CDR2 FYEKMQ (reference sequence). The germline V and J ends were trimmed by 6 bases and 15 bases, with 18 bases remaining between them.

The chain uses TRBV19 and TRBJ1-2, with 7 bases identical to TRBD1. This CDR3 has 13 amino acids. CDR1 is LNHDA and CDR2 is SQIVND in the germline V gene (reference sequence). The V gene end was trimmed by 3 bases and the J gene end by 4 bases; junction bases not matched to a gene: 2. CDR3 loop: CASSIDRVYGYTF. The CDR3 DNA reads TGTGCCAGTAGTATCGACAGGGTCTATGGCTACACCTTC. The full variable domain, in which reference TRBV19 and TRBJ1-2 provide the parts outside the CDR3, is DGGITQSPKYLFRKEGQNVTLSCEQNLNHDAMYWYRQDPGQGLRLIYYSQIVNDFQKGDIAEGYSVSREKKESFPLTVTSAQKNPTAFYLCASSIDRVYGYTFGSGTRLTVV.

Only a few counts were recorded for this clone. The J gene is TRBJ2-7, the V gene TRBV11-2, with no clear D. The V gene lost 2 bases and the J gene lost 3 bases, with 8 bases spanning the gap. Germline CDR1 is SGHAT and CDR2 is FQNNGV. This CDR3 comprises 13 residues. The CDR3 coding sequence is TGTGCCAGCAGCTTACGTGCGGTCTACGAGCAGTACTTC. Its translation is CASSLRAVYEQYF.

The gene calls are TRBV7-9 and TRBJ1-1; TRBD1 matches at 7 bases. This CDR3 is built from 14 residues. Per the germline V gene, CDR1 is SEHNR and CDR2 is FQNEAQ (reference sequence). V dropped 4 bases and J dropped 11; count of bases not matched to a gene: 13. In DNA, the CDR3 is TGTGCCAGCAGCTCCCATAAAAACAAACAGGGGGCTTTCTTT. It translates to CASSSHKNKQGAFF. Based on the CDR3 plus reference TRBV7-9 and TRBJ1-1, the full variable domain is DTGVSQNPRHKITKRGQNVTFRCDPISEHNRLYWYRQTLGQGPEFLTYFQNEAQLEKSRLLSDRFSAERPKGSFSTLEIQRTEQGDSAMYLCASSSHKNKQGAFFGQGTRLTVV.

This clone appeared a few times. This chain uses TRBV11-2 with TRBJ2-7; the match to TRBD2 covers 7 bases. This CDR3 region has 13 residues. In germline, CDR1 is SGHAT, CDR2 FQNNGV. After removal of 1 base from V and 8 bases from J, the junction contained 5 bases not matched to a gene. The CDR3 nucleotides read TGTGCCAGCAGCTTAGGGGGAGGGAACAAGCAGTACTTC. It encodes CASSLGGGNKQYF.

This clone was counted only a few times. This chain links TRBV9 with TRBJ2-7, with TRBD1 identical over 7 bases. The CDR3 is 14 amino acids. Germline V gene sequence: CDR1 SGDLS, CDR2 YYNGEE. The J segment lost 6 bases and the V segment lost 0 bases, leaving 6 bases of the junction unmatched. The CDR3 DNA sequence: TGTGCCAGCAGCGTAGAACCAGGGGGTGGCGAGCAGTACTTC. As protein: CASSVEPGGGEQYF.

The rearrangement joins TRBV18 to TRBJ1-2; D not certain. V dropped 2 bases and J dropped 4 bases, with 11 bases sitting between them. This CDR3 is built from 14 residues. Germline V gene data show CDR1 as KGHSH and CDR2 as LQKENI. The CDR3 loop is CASSPREVGYGYTF. The CDR3 region has the DNA TGTGCCAGCTCACCAAGGGAAGTCGGCTATGGCTACACCTTC.

This sequence joins TRBV4-1 and TRBJ2-7, with D hard to call. Trimming took 4 bases from V and 0 from J, leaving 13 bases between them. This CDR3 has 15 residues. The germline V gene encodes CDR1 MGHRA and CDR2 YSYEKL. The CDR3 here is CASSREGQSSYEQYF. CDR3 DNA: TGCGCCAGCAGCCGGGAAGGTCAAAGCTCCTACGAGCAGTACTTC.

This clone appeared many times. The chain carries TRBV7-9 and TRBJ2-7; 7 positions agree with TRBD2. Per the germline V gene, CDR1 is SEHNR and CDR2 is FQNEAQ (reference sequence). CDR3 length: 15 amino acids. V lost 1 base and J lost 3; bases outside the gene matches: 6. Here the CDR3 reads CASSLVAGVGYEQYF. The CDR3 coding sequence is TGTGCCAGCAGCTTAGTCGCGGGAGTGGGCTACGAGCAGTACTTC.

Only a few counts were recorded for this clone. V usage is TRBV30 and J usage is TRBJ2-7; D perhaps matches TRBD2 (6 bases). Per germline, CDR1 GTSNPN and CDR2 SVGIG (reference sequence). The CDR3 loop spans 12 amino acids. Trimming stripped 3 bases from V and 4 bases from J, with 10 bases between. CDR3 protein: CAWSPGGYEQYF. The CDR3 nucleotides read TGTGCCTGGAGCCCAGGAGGGTACGAGCAGTACTTC.

CDR3 nucleotide sequence: TGTGCCAGCAGCTCCAAACAGGGGGCAGGAGGCTACACCTTC. Protein: CASSSKQGAGGYTF. The gene calls are TRBV7-9 and TRBJ1-2, with 9 bases matching TRBD1. The germline gives CDR1 SEHNR, CDR2 FQNEAQ (reference sequence). This CDR3 is 14 amino acids long. V lost 4 bases, J lost 8 bases, and 8 bases stayed unmatched.

The chain uses TRBV4-3 and TRBJ2-1; 8 bases line up with TRBD1. Germline lookup yields CDR1 LGHNA and CDR2 YSLEER. The CDR3 loop spans 17 amino acids. The trim removed 2 bases at V and 4 bases at J, leaving 10 bases unmatched. The CDR3 sequence is CASSQPAQGAVYNEQFF. DNA of the CDR3: TGCGCCAGCAGCCAACCGGCCCAGGGGGCGGTATACAATGAGCAGTTCTTC.

This clone came up many times. The V call is TRBV23-1, the J call TRBJ1-5, with D perhaps matching TRBD1 (5 bases). TRBV23-1 is classed as an ORF, of uncertain function. V was pared by 4 bases and J by 0 bases, with 10 bases between. CDR3 size: 15 residues. The CDR3: CASSRRGYSNQPQHF. The CDR3 coding sequence is TGCGCCAGCAGTCGAAGGGGTTATAGCAATCAGCCCCAGCATTTT.

This clone turned up a few times. The gene calls are TRBV4-3 and TRBJ1-1; unclear D gene. Trimming removed 4 bases from V and 5 bases from J, with 20 bases in between. The germline gives CDR1 LGHNA, CDR2 YSLEER. CDR3 size: 16 residues. The CDR3: CASSPQGGGLWTEAFF. The CDR3 bases are TGCGCCAGCAGCCCCCAAGGCGGAGGGCTGTGGACTGAAGCTTTCTTT.

The chain combines TRBV10-3 with TRBJ2-5; 10 bases are shared with TRBD1. Germline V lookup: CDR1 ENHRY, CDR2 SYGVKD. The CDR3 length is 13 residues. The ends lost 9 bases at V and 4 bases at J; junction bases unmatched: 5. The CDR3 is CAMGTGEGETQYF. CDR3 coding DNA: TGTGCCATGGGGACAGGGGAGGGAGAGACCCAGTACTTC.

The chain uses TRBV28 and TRBJ1-1; tentatively, D is TRBD1 (6 bases). This CDR3 comprises 14 residues. Per the germline V gene, CDR1 is MDHEN and CDR2 is SYDVKM. With 5 bases removed from V and 1 base from J, the gap between germline ends came to 11 bases. The CDR3 DNA reads as TGTGCCAGCAGTCCGCACAGGGAGAACACTGAAGCTTTCTTT. Its translation: CASSPHRENTEAFF.